The entry that follows covers one T cell receptor (beta chain) sequence. These data originate in a study of blood T cell repertoires in COVID-19. Whole-study context: PBMCs, B-cell-depleted T cells, or T cells provided the cDNA or gDNA that made up the material.

The table came from immunoSEQ multiplex PCR; TCRdb's copy has only in-frame clones and leaves some out. The sample includes 50,000 to 60,000 clones, over 75% of them seen just once. The CDR3 contains 17 residues. Trimming took off 5 bases at V and 1 base at J, with 19 bases between the two ends. CDR1 and CDR2 from the germline V gene are SGHTA and FQGNSA. The chain uses TRBV7-2 and TRBJ2-3; a weak D match, TRBD1 (5 bases). The sequencing input was peripheral blood. This clonotype was sampled from a human donor in a cohort sampled during active COVID-19. The CDR3: CASSQSLRASGTDTQYF. The CDR3 region has the DNA TGTGCCAGCAGCCAAAGCCTCAGGGCATCAGGCACAGATACGCAGTATTTT.